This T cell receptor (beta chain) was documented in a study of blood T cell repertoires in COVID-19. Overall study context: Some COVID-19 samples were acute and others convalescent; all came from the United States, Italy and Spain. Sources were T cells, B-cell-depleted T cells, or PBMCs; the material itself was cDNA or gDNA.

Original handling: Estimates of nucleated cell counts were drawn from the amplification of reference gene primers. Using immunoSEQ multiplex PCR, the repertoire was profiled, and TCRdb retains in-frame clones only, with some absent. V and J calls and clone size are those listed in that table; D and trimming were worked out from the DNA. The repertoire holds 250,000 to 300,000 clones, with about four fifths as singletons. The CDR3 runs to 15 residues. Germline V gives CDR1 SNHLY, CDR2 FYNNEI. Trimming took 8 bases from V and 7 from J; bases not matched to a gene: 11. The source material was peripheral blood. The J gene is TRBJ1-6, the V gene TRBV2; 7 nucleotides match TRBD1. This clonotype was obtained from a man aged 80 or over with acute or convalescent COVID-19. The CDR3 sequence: CASQVLTGFNSPLHF. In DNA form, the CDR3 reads TGTGCCAGCCAAGTTTTGACAGGGTTCAATTCACCCCTCCACTTT.